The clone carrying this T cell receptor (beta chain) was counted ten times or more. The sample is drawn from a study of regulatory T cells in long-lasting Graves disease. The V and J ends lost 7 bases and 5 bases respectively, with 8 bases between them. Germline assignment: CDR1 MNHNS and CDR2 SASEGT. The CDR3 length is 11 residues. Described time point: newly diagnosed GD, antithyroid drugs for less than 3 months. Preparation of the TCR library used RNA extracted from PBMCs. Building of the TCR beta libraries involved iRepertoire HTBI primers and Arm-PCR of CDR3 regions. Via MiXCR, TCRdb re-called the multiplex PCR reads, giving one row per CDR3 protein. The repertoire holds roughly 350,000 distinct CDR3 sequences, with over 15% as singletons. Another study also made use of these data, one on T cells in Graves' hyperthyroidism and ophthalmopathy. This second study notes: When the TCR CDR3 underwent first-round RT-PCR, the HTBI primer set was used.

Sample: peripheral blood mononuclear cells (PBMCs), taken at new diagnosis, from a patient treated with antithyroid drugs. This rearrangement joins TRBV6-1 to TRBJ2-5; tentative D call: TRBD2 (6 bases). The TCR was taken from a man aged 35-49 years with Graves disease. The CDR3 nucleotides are TGTGCCAGCAAACGGGGGGAGACCCAGTACTTC. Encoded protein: CASKRGETQYF.